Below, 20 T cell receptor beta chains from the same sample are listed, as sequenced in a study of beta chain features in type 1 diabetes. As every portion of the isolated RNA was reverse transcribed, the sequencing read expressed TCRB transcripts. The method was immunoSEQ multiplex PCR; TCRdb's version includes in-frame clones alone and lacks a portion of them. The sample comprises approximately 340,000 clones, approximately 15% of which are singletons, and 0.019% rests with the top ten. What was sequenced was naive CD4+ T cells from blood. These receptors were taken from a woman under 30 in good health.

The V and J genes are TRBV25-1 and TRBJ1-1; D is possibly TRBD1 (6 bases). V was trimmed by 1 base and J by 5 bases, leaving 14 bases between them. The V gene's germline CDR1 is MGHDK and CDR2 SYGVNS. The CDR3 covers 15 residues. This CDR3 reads CASSEFKGVDTEAFF. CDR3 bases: TGTGCCAGCAGTGAATTTAAGGGGGTCGATACTGAAGCTTTCTTT.

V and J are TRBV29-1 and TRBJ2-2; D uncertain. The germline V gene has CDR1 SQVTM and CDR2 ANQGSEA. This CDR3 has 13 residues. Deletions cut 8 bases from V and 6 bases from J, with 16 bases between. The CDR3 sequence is CSTFPLDSGELFF. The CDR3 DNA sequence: TGCAGCACCTTCCCCCTAGACTCCGGGGAGCTGTTTTTT.

The CDR3 loop reads CASSQLTSGRAGEQYF. The CDR3 bases are TGCGCCAGCAGCCAACTGACTAGCGGGAGGGCGGGGGAGCAGTACTTC. The chain joins TRBV4-3 to TRBJ2-7, with 14 bases lining up with TRBD2. This CDR3 region has 16 residues. J gave up 7 bases and V 2 bases, and 7 bases lay outside the gene matches. Germline V gives CDR1 LGHNA, CDR2 YSLEER.

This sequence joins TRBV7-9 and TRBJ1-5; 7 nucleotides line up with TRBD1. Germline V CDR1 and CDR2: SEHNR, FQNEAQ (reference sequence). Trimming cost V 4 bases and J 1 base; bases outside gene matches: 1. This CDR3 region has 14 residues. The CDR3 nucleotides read TGTGCCAGCAGCTACAGGGGAAGCAATCAGCCCCAGCATTTT. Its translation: CASSYRGSNQPQHF.

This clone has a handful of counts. CDR3 loop: CAWSQSESGLFF. The CDR3 region has the DNA TGTGCCTGGAGTCAGTCCGAATCGGGACTGTTTTTT. The rearrangement joins TRBV30 to TRBJ1-4; D not certain. Germline CDR1 is GTSNPN and CDR2 is SVGIG (reference sequence). Trimming shortened V by 2 bases and J by 13 bases, and 14 bases separated the two germline ends. The CDR3 spans 12 residues.

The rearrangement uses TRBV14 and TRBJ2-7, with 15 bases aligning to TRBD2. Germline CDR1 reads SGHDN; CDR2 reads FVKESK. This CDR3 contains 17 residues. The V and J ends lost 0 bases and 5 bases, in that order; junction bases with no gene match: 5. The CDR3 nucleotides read TGTGCCAGCAGCCAAGATTACGGACTAGCGGGAGGGCACGAGCAGTACTTC. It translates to CASSQDYGLAGGHEQYF.

The CDR3 DNA reads as TGTGCCTGGAGGATTCGAGGACAGGGAAACACTGAAGCTTTCTTT. It translates to CAWRIRGQGNTEAFF. The gene calls are TRBV30 and TRBJ1-1; 8 bases are a match to TRBD1. Trimming cost V 3 bases and J 2 bases; bases outside gene matches: 8. Germline V lookup: CDR1 GTSNPN, CDR2 SVGIG (reference sequence). The CDR3 is 15 residues long.

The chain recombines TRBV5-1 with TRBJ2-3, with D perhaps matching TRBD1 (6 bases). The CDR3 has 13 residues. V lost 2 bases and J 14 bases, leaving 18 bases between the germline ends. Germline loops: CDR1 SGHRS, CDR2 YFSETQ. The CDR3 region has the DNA TGCGCCAGCAGCTTTGAAACCGGGACATTCCTGTATTTT. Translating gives CASSFETGTFLYF.

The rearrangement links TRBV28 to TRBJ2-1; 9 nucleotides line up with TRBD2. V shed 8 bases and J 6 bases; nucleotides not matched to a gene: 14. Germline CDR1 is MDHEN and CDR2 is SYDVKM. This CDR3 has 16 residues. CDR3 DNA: TGTGCCAGCCCCGGCCCCCTAGCGGGACTGTCCAATGAGCAGTTCTTC. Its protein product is CASPGPLAGLSNEQFF.

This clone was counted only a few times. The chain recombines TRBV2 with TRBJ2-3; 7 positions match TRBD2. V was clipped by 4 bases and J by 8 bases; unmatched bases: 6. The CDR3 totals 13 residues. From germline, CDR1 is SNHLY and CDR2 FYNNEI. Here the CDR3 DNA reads TGTGCCAGCAGTGGGGAGGGAGCGGCTACGCAGTATTTT. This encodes CASSGEGAATQYF.

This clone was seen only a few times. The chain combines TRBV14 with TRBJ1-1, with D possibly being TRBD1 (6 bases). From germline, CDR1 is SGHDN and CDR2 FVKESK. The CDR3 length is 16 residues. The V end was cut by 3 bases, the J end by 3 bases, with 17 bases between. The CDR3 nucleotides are TGTGCCAGCAGCCATCCTCACAGGGTTGGGGACACTGAAGCTTTCTTT. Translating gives CASSHPHRVGDTEAFF.

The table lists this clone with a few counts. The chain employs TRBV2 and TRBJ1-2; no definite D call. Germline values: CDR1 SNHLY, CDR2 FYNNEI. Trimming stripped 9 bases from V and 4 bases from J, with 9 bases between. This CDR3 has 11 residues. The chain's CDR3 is CASTLSYGYTF. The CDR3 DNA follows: TGTGCCAGTACCCTCAGCTATGGCTACACCTTC.

The CDR3 loop is CAWTAGTSGRKSYNEQFF. The CDR3 DNA reads TGTGCCTGGACTGCCGGGACTAGCGGGAGAAAGTCCTACAATGAGCAGTTCTTC. The chain links TRBV30 to TRBJ2-1; 14 bases are a match to TRBD2. V was clipped by 4 bases and J by 1 base; unmatched bases: 9. CDR1 and CDR2 (germline): GTSNPN, SVGIG (reference sequence). The CDR3 contains 18 residues.

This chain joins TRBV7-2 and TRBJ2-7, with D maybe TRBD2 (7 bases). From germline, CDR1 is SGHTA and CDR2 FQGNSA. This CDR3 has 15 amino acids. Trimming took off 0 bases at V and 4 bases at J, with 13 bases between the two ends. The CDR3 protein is CASSLAGGGVYEQYF. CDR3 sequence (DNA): TGTGCCAGCAGCTTAGCGGGGGGGGGCGTATACGAGCAGTACTTC. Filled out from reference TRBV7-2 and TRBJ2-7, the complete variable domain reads GAGVSQSPSNKVTEKGKDVELRCDPISGHTALYWYRQSLGQGLEFLIYFQGNSAPDKSGLPSDRFSAERTGGSVSTLTIQRTQQEDSAVYLCASSLAGGGVYEQYFGPGTRLTVT.

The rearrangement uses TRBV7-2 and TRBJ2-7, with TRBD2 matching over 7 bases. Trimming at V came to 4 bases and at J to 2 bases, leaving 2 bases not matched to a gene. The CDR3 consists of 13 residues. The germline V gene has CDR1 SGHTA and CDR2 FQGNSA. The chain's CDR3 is CASSSTSTYEQYF. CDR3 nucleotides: TGTGCCAGCAGCTCGACTAGCACCTACGAGCAGTACTTC.

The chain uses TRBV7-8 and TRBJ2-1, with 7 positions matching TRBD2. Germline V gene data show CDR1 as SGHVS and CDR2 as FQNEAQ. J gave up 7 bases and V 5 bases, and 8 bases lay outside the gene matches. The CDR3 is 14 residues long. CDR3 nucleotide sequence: TGTGCCAGCAGCCCGACTAGACTAGCAAATGAGCAGTTCTTC. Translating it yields CASSPTRLANEQFF. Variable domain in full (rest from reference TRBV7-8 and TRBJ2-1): GAGVSQSPRYKVAKRGQDVALRCDPISGHVSLFWYQQALGQGPEFLTYFQNEAQLDKSGLPSDRFFAERPEGSVSTLKIQRTQQEDSAVYLCASSPTRLANEQFFGPGTRLTVL.

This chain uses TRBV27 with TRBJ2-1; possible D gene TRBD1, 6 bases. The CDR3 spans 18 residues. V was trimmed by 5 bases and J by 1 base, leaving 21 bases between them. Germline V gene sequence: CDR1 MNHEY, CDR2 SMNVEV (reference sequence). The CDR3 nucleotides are TGTGCCAGCAGTCTCTGGGGTGGGCAGGGACATTCCTACAATGAGCAGTTCTTC. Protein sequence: CASSLWGGQGHSYNEQFF.

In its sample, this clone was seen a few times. In DNA form, the CDR3 reads TGTGCCAGCAGCGTCGCGGGACTAGCCCCAGAGACCCAGTACTTC. Amino acid sequence: CASSVAGLAPETQYF. V gene TRBV7-2 combines with J gene TRBJ2-5; 9 positions match TRBD2. Losses at the gene ends were 5 bases for V and 4 bases for J; bases not matched to a gene: 8. The germline gives CDR1 SGHTA, CDR2 FQGNSA. This CDR3 is 15 amino acids long.

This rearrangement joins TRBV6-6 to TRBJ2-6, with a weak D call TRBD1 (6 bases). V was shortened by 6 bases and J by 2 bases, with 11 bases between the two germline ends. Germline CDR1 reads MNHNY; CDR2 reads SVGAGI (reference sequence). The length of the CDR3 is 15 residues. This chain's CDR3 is CASRIQGPGANVLTF. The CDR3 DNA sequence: TGTGCCAGCAGGATACAGGGTCCTGGGGCCAACGTCCTGACTTTC.

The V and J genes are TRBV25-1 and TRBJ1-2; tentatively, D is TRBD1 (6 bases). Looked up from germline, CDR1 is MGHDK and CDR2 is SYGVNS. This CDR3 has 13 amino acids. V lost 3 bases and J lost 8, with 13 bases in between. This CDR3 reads CASSDRGFGGYTF. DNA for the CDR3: TGTGCCAGCAGTGACAGGGGCTTTGGCGGCTACACCTTC.